The 28 T cell receptor beta chains below all came from one sample that was sequenced in a study of shared clonotypes between healthy human individuals. TCRdb keeps only in-frame clones here, not all; method: immunoSEQ multiplex PCR. The data show around 530,000 clones, with around three quarters seen just once and about 12% held by the top ten. The sequenced sample was PBMCs. The receptors originated from a woman in her forties in good health. Some clones in this sample may be carry-over from other donors' samples.

The rearrangement joins TRBV7-3 to TRBJ1-1; no clear D gene. Germline CDR1 SGHTA, CDR2 FQGTGA. This CDR3 is built from 14 residues. Trimming removed 5 bases at V and 0 bases at J, with 10 bases between. This CDR3 reads CASSTAGMNTEAFF. CDR3 sequence (DNA): TGTGCCAGCAGCACGGCCGGGATGAACACTGAAGCTTTCTTT.

This sequence joins TRBV15 and TRBJ2-5; 10 bases align to TRBD2. J was trimmed by 0 bases and V by 1 base; bases with no gene match: 8. From germline, CDR1 is LNHNV and CDR2 YYDKDF (reference sequence). This CDR3 has 18 amino acids. The chain's CDR3 is CATSRGSSSGGYQETQYF. CDR3 DNA: TGTGCCACCAGCAGAGGAAGTTCTAGCGGGGGATACCAAGAGACCCAGTACTTC.

The chain has TRBV5-1 and TRBJ2-1; D may match TRBD1 or TRBD2 (5 bases each). The CDR3 extends over 13 amino acids. Between the trimmed V and J ends, which lost 1 base and 7 bases, there was a span of 9 bases. The germline gives CDR1 SGHRS, CDR2 YFSETQ. The CDR3 DNA follows: TGCGCCAGCAGCTTGCAGGGAGTGAATGAGCAGTTCTTC. It yields the protein CASSLQGVNEQFF. Using reference TRBV5-1 and TRBJ2-1 for the parts outside the CDR3, the full variable domain is KAGVTQTPRYLIKTRGQQVTLSCSPISGHRSVSWYQQTPGQGLQFLFEYFSETQRNKGNFPGRFSGRQFSNSRSEMNVSTLELGDSALYLCASSLQGVNEQFFGPGTRLTVL.

The chain couples TRBV27 to TRBJ2-7; 9 bases match TRBD1. CDR1 is MNHEY and CDR2 is SMNVEV in the germline V gene (reference sequence). J lost 6 bases, V lost 5 bases, and 8 bases had no gene match. CDR3 length: 14 residues. DNA for the CDR3: TGTGCCAGCAGTGCTAACAGGGGGCTTACCGAGCAGTACTTC. Its translation: CASSANRGLTEQYF.

Comment on this clone: The sample has other DNA sequences that encode this CDR3 too. The chain joins TRBV7-9 to TRBJ1-1; D is uncertain. Trimming removed 1 base at V and 4 bases at J, with 7 bases between. This CDR3 has 13 amino acids. In germline, CDR1 is SEHNR, CDR2 FQNEAQ (reference sequence). Here the CDR3 reads CASSLEGGTEAFF. The CDR3 DNA reads TGTGCCAGCAGCTTAGAGGGTGGCACTGAAGCTTTCTTT. Combining the CDR3 with reference TRBV7-9 and TRBJ1-1 gives the whole variable domain DTGVSQNPRHKITKRGQNVTFRCDPISEHNRLYWYRQTLGQGPEFLTYFQNEAQLEKSRLLSDRFSAERPKGSFSTLEIQRTEQGDSAMYLCASSLEGGTEAFFGQGTRLTVV.

This chain connects TRBV7-6 to TRBJ2-5; D may match TRBD1 or TRBD2 (5 bases each). The CDR3 covers 16 residues. CDR1 is SGHVS and CDR2 is FNYEAQ in the germline V gene. Trimming left V 1 base short and J 8 bases short, with 20 bases between. This CDR3 reads CASSLGDVGVMRTQYF. As DNA, the CDR3 is TGTGCCAGCAGCTTAGGGGACGTAGGGGTGATGAGAACCCAGTACTTC. Together with reference TRBV7-6 and TRBJ2-5, the CDR3 gives the full variable domain: GAGVSQSPRYKVTKRGQDVALRCDPISGHVSLYWYRQALGQGPEFLTYFNYEAQQDKSGLPNDRFSAERPEGSISTLTIQRTEQRDSAMYRCASSLGDVGVMRTQYFGPGTRLLVL.

This chain links TRBV11-2 with TRBJ1-2; possible D gene TRBD1, 5 bases. V shed 5 bases and J shed 8 bases, with 21 bases lying between them. CDR1 SGHAT and CDR2 FQNNGV come from the germline V gene. The CDR3 is 15 amino acids. CDR3 DNA sequence: TGTGCCAGCAGCAGTCTTCTCGGGACCGCAACGGGCTACACCTTC. Amino acid sequence: CASSSLLGTATGYTF.

The sample holds one count of this clone. A much larger clone differs from this one at a single base, so this may be a read error. The sample has other DNA sequences that encode this CDR3 too. The chain couples TRBV7-9 to TRBJ2-7; D not resolved. The germline gives CDR1 SEHNR, CDR2 FQNEAQ (reference sequence). The CDR3 length is 11 residues. The ends were cut back, 5 bases at V and 4 bases at J, with 6 bases in the middle. CDR3 residues: CASSRNYEQYF. The CDR3 DNA sequence: TGTGCCAGCAGCCGAAATTACGAGCAGTACTTC.

A few counts support this clone. V is TRBV5-4 and J is TRBJ2-5; D is undetermined. The J call is uncertain, as TRBJ2-7 better fits the DNA end. Germline V gene sequence: CDR1 SGHNT, CDR2 YYREEE (reference sequence). This CDR3 has 14 amino acids. As DNA, the CDR3 is TGTGCCAGCAGCTGGAGACCAAGCTCCTACGAGCAGTACTTC. It yields the protein CASSWRPSSYEQYF.

The J gene is TRBJ2-1, the V gene TRBV25-1; D remains unclear. V shed 6 bases and J shed 8 bases, with 20 bases lying between them. Per the germline V gene, CDR1 is MGHDK and CDR2 is SYGVNS. CDR3 length: 15 residues. The CDR3 spells CASSGYEAPLDEQFF. CDR3 coding DNA: TGTGCCAGCAGCGGGTACGAGGCCCCTTTGGATGAGCAGTTCTTC.

The CDR3: CASSRGEETQYF. The CDR3 DNA sequence: TGTGCCAGCAGCCGGGGGGAAGAGACCCAGTACTTC. The chain couples TRBV5-6 to TRBJ2-5; 7 positions agree with TRBD2. Unmatched junction bases numbered 0, after V lost 4 bases and J lost 3 bases. The CDR3 spans 12 residues. Germline V gene sequence: CDR1 SGHDT, CDR2 YYEEEE.

This chain links TRBV28 with TRBJ1-3, with TRBD1 identical over 8 bases. The CDR3 has 16 amino acids. Germline V gene data show CDR1 as MDHEN and CDR2 as SYDVKM. The ends lost 2 bases at V and 7 bases at J; junction bases unmatched: 10. CDR3: CASSLVARGLGNTIYF. The CDR3 DNA reads as TGTGCCAGCAGTTTAGTGGCCAGGGGGCTTGGGAACACCATATATTTT.

V and J are TRBV7-2 and TRBJ2-2; D might be TRBD2 (5 bases). Germline CDR1 and CDR2: SGHTA and FQGNSA. Trimming shortened V by 5 bases and J by 3 bases, and 13 bases separated the two germline ends. The CDR3 is made up of 15 amino acids. The CDR3 reads CASSPQSGDTGELFF. The CDR3 bases are TGTGCCAGCAGCCCCCAGAGCGGCGACACCGGGGAGCTGTTTTTT.

CDR3 nucleotides: TGTGCCAGCAGCCAAGAAGGGGCGGGAGGGCCCTCGGATGAGCAGTTCTTC. Protein: CASSQEGAGGPSDEQFF. The rearrangement links TRBV4-2 to TRBJ2-1, with TRBD2 matching over 9 bases. The germline V gene encodes CDR1 LGHNA and CDR2 YNFKEQ. V trimming: 0 bases; J trimming: 8 bases; junction bases outside the gene matches: 11. The CDR3 contains 17 residues.

The chain combines TRBV6-1 with TRBJ1-2; D is possibly TRBD1 (5 bases). There are 14 residues in the CDR3. The germline gives CDR1 MNHNS, CDR2 SASEGT. V was shortened by 3 bases and J by 3 bases, with 11 bases between the two germline ends. The CDR3 spells CASSDRQLYYGYTF. DNA for the CDR3: TGTGCCAGCAGTGATAGACAGTTGTACTATGGCTACACCTTC.

This clone was seen a single time. This rearrangement joins TRBV7-2 to TRBJ1-3; 7 bases map to TRBD1. This CDR3 is built from 15 residues. J was trimmed by 0 bases and V by 4 bases; bases with no gene match: 3. Per the germline V gene, CDR1 is SGHTA and CDR2 is FQGNSA. The CDR3 region is CASSSSGGSGNTIYF. The DNA of the CDR3 is TGTGCCAGCAGCTCGTCAGGGGGCTCTGGAAACACCATATATTTT.

The V gene is TRBV28, the J gene TRBJ2-3, with D perhaps matching TRBD2 (6 bases). Per germline, CDR1 MDHEN and CDR2 SYDVKM. The V gene lost 4 bases and the J gene lost 4 bases, with 12 bases spanning the gap. The CDR3 is 14 amino acids. The CDR3 DNA reads as TGTGCCAGCAGTTGGGGACTTGGCGCAGATACGCAGTATTTT. It specifies CASSWGLGADTQYF.

The V call is TRBV19, the J call TRBJ2-2, with D unresolved. CDR1 is LNHDA, CDR2 SQIVND, per germline (reference sequence). V was pared by 0 bases and J by 3 bases, with 5 bases between. The length of the CDR3 is 14 residues. CDR3 loop: CASSIEGYTGELFF. CDR3 bases: TGTGCCAGTAGTATAGAAGGATACACCGGGGAGCTGTTTTTT.

The V and J genes are TRBV9 and TRBJ2-7, with D tentatively TRBD2 (5 bases). Germline V gives CDR1 SGDLS, CDR2 YYNGEE. V lost 0 bases, J lost 7 bases, and 14 bases lay in between. The length of the CDR3 is 14 residues. CDR3 sequence: CASSVGVLAGEQYF. The CDR3 DNA sequence: TGTGCCAGCAGCGTAGGAGTCCTAGCAGGTGAGCAGTACTTC.

This chain links TRBV19 with TRBJ2-7, with 7 bases matching TRBD2. The J segment lost 0 bases and the V segment lost 3 bases, leaving 5 bases of the junction unmatched. The CDR3 runs to 15 residues. In germline, CDR1 is LNHDA, CDR2 SQIVND (reference sequence). The CDR3 coding sequence is TGTGCCAGTAGTATCCTAGCGGCCAGCTCCTACGAGCAGTACTTC. Translation gives CASSILAASSYEQYF. Full variable domain (outside the CDR3, taken from reference TRBV19 and TRBJ2-7): DGGITQSPKYLFRKEGQNVTLSCEQNLNHDAMYWYRQDPGQGLRLIYYSQIVNDFQKGDIAEGYSVSREKKESFPLTVTSAQKNPTAFYLCASSILAASSYEQYFGPGTRLTVT.

This clone was picked up a small number of times. The chain employs TRBV9 and TRBJ2-7, with D possibly being TRBD1 or TRBD2 (6 bases each). The germline V and J ends were trimmed by 4 bases and 5 bases, with 19 bases remaining between them. Germline assignment: CDR1 SGDLS and CDR2 YYNGEE. The CDR3 has 15 residues. This chain's CDR3 is CASSRIGTGRHEQYF. CDR3 nucleotide sequence: TGTGCCAGCAGCCGTATCGGTACAGGGAGGCACGAGCAGTACTTC. Together with reference TRBV9 and TRBJ2-7, the CDR3 gives the full variable domain: DSGVTQTPKHLITATGQRVTLRCSPRSGDLSVYWYQQSLDQGLQFLIQYYNGEERAKGNILERFSAQQFPDLHSELNLSSLELGDSALYFCASSRIGTGRHEQYFGPGTRLTVT.

The chain recombines TRBV30 with TRBJ2-1; D is undetermined. The CDR3 sequence is 14 residues long. V was clipped by 1 base and J by 2 bases, with 9 bases between them. CDR1 and CDR2 (germline): GTSNPN, SVGIG (reference sequence). CDR3: CAWSEGDTYNEQFF. CDR3 in DNA: TGTGCCTGGAGTGAAGGCGACACCTACAATGAGCAGTTCTTC. The full variable domain, its missing parts supplied by reference TRBV30 and TRBJ2-1, is SQTIHQWPATLVQPVGSPLSLECTVEGTSNPNLYWYRQAAGRGLQLLFYSVGIGQISSEVPQNLSASRPQDRQFILSSKKLLLSDSGFYLCAWSEGDTYNEQFFGPGTRLTVL.

V is TRBV27 and J is TRBJ2-7; D may be TRBD2 (6 bases). The CDR3 runs 13 residues. V was trimmed by 3 bases and J by 7 bases, leaving 13 bases between them. Looked up from germline, CDR1 is MNHEY and CDR2 is SMNVEV (reference sequence). CDR3 coding DNA: TGTGCCAGCAGTTTCGGGTCTGGGGGGGAGCAGTACTTC. Residues: CASSFGSGGEQYF.

J is TRBJ2-7 and V is TRBV30; D may be TRBD1 (6 bases). Germline CDR1 GTSNPN, CDR2 SVGIG (reference sequence). The CDR3 is 12 amino acids. Trimming shortened V by 3 bases and J by 7 bases, and 13 bases separated the two germline ends. CDR3 nucleotide sequence: TGTGCCTGGAGGGGGGCGACTGGAGAGCAGTACTTC. Translating gives CAWRGATGEQYF.

The chain carries TRBV19 and TRBJ1-3, with D possibly matching TRBD1 (5 bases). The CDR3 contains 15 residues. The V gene's germline CDR1 is LNHDA and CDR2 SQIVND (reference sequence). The germline V and J ends were trimmed by 6 bases and 2 bases, with 14 bases remaining between them. The CDR3 loop is CASREGIQPGNTIYF. In DNA, the CDR3 is TGTGCCAGTAGGGAGGGGATTCAACCTGGAAACACCATATATTTT.

This rearrangement joins TRBV30 to TRBJ2-5; tentatively, D is TRBD1 or TRBD2 (5 bases each). Germline V CDR1 and CDR2: GTSNPN, SVGIG (reference sequence). Trimming cost V 5 bases and J 5 bases, with 18 bases left between them. There are 14 residues in the CDR3. Here the CDR3 reads CAWSSDPWGETQYF. The CDR3, as DNA: TGTGCCTGGTCCTCGGACCCGTGGGGGGAGACCCAGTACTTC.

A single count supports this clone. This chain links TRBV5-1 with TRBJ2-3; 7 bases match TRBD1. This CDR3 is 14 amino acids long. Germline V lookup: CDR1 SGHRS, CDR2 YFSETQ. Trimming cost V 5 bases and J 2 bases; bases outside gene matches: 5. In DNA form, the CDR3 reads TGCGCCAGCAGGCAAGACAGGGTCACAGATACGCAGTATTTT. This translates into CASRQDRVTDTQYF.

This chain joins TRBV19 and TRBJ2-7; 8 bases match TRBD2. V gave up 5 bases and J gave up 4 bases; unmatched junction bases: 7. The CDR3 is 14 amino acids. Germline values: CDR1 LNHDA, CDR2 SQIVND (reference sequence). The CDR3 DNA follows: TGTGCCAGTAGTTCCAGCCCGGGGGGGTACGAGCAGTACTTC. It is translated as CASSSSPGGYEQYF.